The rows below give T cell receptor beta chains drawn from one sample of a study of cytomegalovirus exposure and HLA in healthy donors. TCRdb's table, derived via immunoSEQ multiplex PCR, lists solely in-frame clones and lacks some. The table includes 100,000 to 120,000 clones, 75% to 90% detected once. The sequencing input was PBMCs. The receptors originated from a man aged 25-45 years in good health and CMV-seropositive. Each CDR3 is given with its conserved first and last residue. D genes are given only for firm matches. A clone size is listed for some rows: how often the clone was seen (once, few, many), or a class if it is expanded.

abundance	d_gene	v_gene	j_gene	CDR3nt	CDR3aa
-	TRBD1	TRBV7-8	TRBJ1-4	TGTGCCAGCAGCTCGGGACAGGGGGCCCCTGGGGCTGAAAAACTGTTTTTT	CASSSGQGAPGAEKLFF
-	TRBD2	TRBV5-1	TRBJ2-3	TGCGCCAGCAGCTTGAGCGGACTAGCGGAGAGCACAGATACGCAGTATTTT	CASSLSGLAESTDTQYF
-	-	TRBV18	TRBJ2-7	TGTGCCAGCTCACGTGACAGTTTCTACGAGCAGTACTTC	CASSRDSFYEQYF
-	TRBD1	TRBV4-1	TRBJ2-1	TGCGCCAGCAGCCAAGGGGACAGGGGGCTGGTAGAGGAGCAGTTCTTC	CASSQGDRGLVEEQFF
once	-	TRBV5-1	TRBJ2-5	TGCGCCAGCAATTGGCAGGGCGGTCAAGAGACCCAGTACTTC	CASNWQGGQETQYF
-	-	TRBV5-1	TRBJ1-2	TGCGCCAGCAGCCAGGCGGGGTATAGTCTCTTGGACTATGGCTACACCTTC	CASSQAGYSLLDYGYTF
-	TRBD1	TRBV2	TRBJ2-7	TGTGCCAGCAGTCGGGGTGGACAGGGGGGCTACGAGCAGTACTTC	CASSRGGQGGYEQYF
-	-	TRBV7-8	TRBJ1-1	TGTGCCAGCAGCTTAGGCCCCCTAATGGGGAGGGGTACTGAAGCTTTCTTT	CASSLGPLMGRGTEAFF
-	-	TRBV5-4	TRBJ2-1	TGTGCCAGCAGCCCTGGACAGAACTCCTACAATGAGCAGTTCTTC	CASSPGQNSYNEQFF
few	-	TRBV6-1	TRBJ2-3	TGTGCCAGCAGTGATGGCGATACGCAGTATTTT	CASSDGDTQYF
-	-	TRBV18	TRBJ2-7	TGTGCCAGCTCACCACTCGTAGGGGGTCATCGGGGCGAGCAGTACTTC	CASSPLVGGHRGEQYF
few	-	TRBV27	TRBJ1-5	TGTGCCAGCAGTCTATCGTACCAGGCGTATCCTCAGCCCCAGCATTTT	CASSLSYQAYPQPQHF
-	TRBD1	TRBV2	TRBJ2-7	TGTGCCAGCAGTGAAGCGTGGGACAGGGTCTACGAGCAGTACTTC	CASSEAWDRVYEQYF
once	TRBD2	TRBV5-1	TRBJ2-5	TGCGCCAGCCAGAGCGGGGGGGCCTCAGGAGAGACCCAGTACTTC	CASQSGGASGETQYF
-	-	TRBV7-9	TRBJ2-7	TGTGCCAGCAGCTGGAGCAGCTCCTACGAGCAGTACTTC	CASSWSSSYEQYF
-	-	TRBV19	TRBJ2-5	TGTGCCAGTAGTATAGGGGCAGTACGCCAAGAGACCCAGTACTTC	CASSIGAVRQETQYF
-	-	TRBV4-1	TRBJ2-3	TGCGCCAGCAGCCAAGAAAAGGGGTCGGGCACAGATACGCAGTATTTT	CASSQEKGSGTDTQYF
-	TRBD1	TRBV7-9	TRBJ1-1	TGTGCCAGCAGCTTAGAGACAGGGGGGCACACTGAAGCTTTCTTT	CASSLETGGHTEAFF
-	TRBD1	TRBV25-1	TRBJ1-2	TGTGCCAGCAGTGAACCGGGACAGGGGAACCCCTATGGCTACACCTTC	CASSEPGQGNPYGYTF
-	-	TRBV2	TRBJ1-1	TGTGCCAGCAGGGGAGCCGGACGGGCGAACACTGAAGCTTTCTTT	CASRGAGRANTEAFF
-	-	TRBV5-5	TRBJ2-7	TGTGCCAGCAGCTTGGGGCACAAGTTCGAGCAGTACTTC	CASSLGHKFEQYF
-	TRBD2	TRBV5-1	TRBJ2-5	TGCGCCAGCAGCCCCCCGGTCCGGGGGGGTACGGAGACCCAGTACTTC	CASSPPVRGGTETQYF
-	-	TRBV4-3	TRBJ1-1	TGCGCCAGCAGCCAATGGGCGGGGAGCACTGAAGCTTTCTTT	CASSQWAGSTEAFF
-	-	TRBV2	TRBJ1-5	TGTGCCAGCAGTGAGAGGTTAATCTCACAGCCCCAGCATTTT	CASSERLISQPQHF
-	-	TRBV29-1	TRBJ1-2	TGCAGCGTTGATCTCGTGGGCGACTATGGCTACACCTTC	CSVDLVGDYGYTF
few	TRBD1	TRBV28	TRBJ2-2	TGTGCCAGCAGTTCCACAGGGGGCCCAACCGGGGAGCTGTTTTTT	CASSSTGGPTGELFF
-	-	TRBV6-5	TRBJ2-5	TGTGCCAGCAGTTTTTGGGACACCCTTTCGGGTGAGACCCAGTACTTC	CASSFWDTLSGETQYF
-	-	TRBV18	TRBJ1-1	TGTGCCAGCTCACGGGGGGGCCTCACTGAAGCTTTCTTT	CASSRGGLTEAFF
-	TRBD2	TRBV5-1	TRBJ2-5	TGCGCCAGCAGCCGCTATACTAGCGGAGGGGCTCAAGAGACCCAGTACTTC	CASSRYTSGGAQETQYF
once	-	TRBV29-1	TRBJ2-7	TGCAGCCCTCCTCGGAGGGGTTCATTCGAGCAGTACTTC	CSPPRRGSFEQYF
-	TRBD1	TRBV29-1	TRBJ2-7	TGCAGCGCTTCCGGGACAGGGAACGAGCAGTACTTC	CSASGTGNEQYF
-	TRBD1	TRBV11-2	TRBJ1-2	TGTGCCAGCAGCTTAGGGGGACAGGGTTTGGGCTACACCTTC	CASSLGGQGLGYTF
-	-	TRBV6-1	TRBJ1-6	TGTGCCAGCAGTGGACCGGGAGCGAGGAATTCACCCCTCCACTTT	CASSGPGARNSPLHF
-	TRBD1	TRBV30	TRBJ2-7	TGTGCCTGGAGTGGGACAGGTGGATACGAGCAGTACTTC	CAWSGTGGYEQYF
-	TRBD2	TRBV7-2	TRBJ2-3	TGTGCCAGCAGCCGCAGGTGGGGGGGAAGCACAGATACGCAGTATTTT	CASSRRWGGSTDTQYF
few	-	TRBV6-5	TRBJ1-6	TGTGCCAGCAGTAGGGGATCCGGGGGGGATTCACCCCTCCACTTT	CASSRGSGGDSPLHF
-	-	TRBV18	TRBJ1-1	TGTGCCAGCTCACCGCGTCAGCGCACTGAAGCTTTCTTT	CASSPRQRTEAFF
-	-	TRBV25-1	TRBJ1-2	TGTGCCAGCAGTGAGGGGGGGACGGGGGCTTTCGTTTATGGCTACACCTTC	CASSEGGTGAFVYGYTF
-	-	TRBV5-4	TRBJ1-1	TGTGCCAGCAGCTTACGGGGTGCTGAAGCTTTCTTT	CASSLRGAEAFF
-	-	TRBV29-1	TRBJ1-1	TGCAGCGCAGGGGTTATGAACACTGAAGCTTTCTTT	CSAGVMNTEAFF
-	TRBD2	TRBV4-2	TRBJ2-7	TGTGCCAGCAGCCAAGGGGGACTAGCGGGGGAGCAGTACTTC	CASSQGGLAGEQYF
few	-	TRBV28	TRBJ1-6	TGTGCCAGCAGTTTCCATTGGGGCAGGGGCAATTCACCCCTCCACTTT	CASSFHWGRGNSPLHF
-	TRBD1	TRBV29-1	TRBJ1-2	TGCAGCGTTGAAGGACAGGGTACGAGTTATGGCTACACCTTC	CSVEGQGTSYGYTF
-	TRBD1	TRBV14	TRBJ2-2	TGTGCCAGCAGCCAAGACACGAGACAGGGCTACACCGGGGAGCTGTTTTTT	CASSQDTRQGYTGELFF
-	TRBD1	TRBV4-1	TRBJ1-5	TGCGCCAGCAGCCAAGATGGGCAGGGGGGTCAGCCCCAGCATTTT	CASSQDGQGGQPQHF
-	-	TRBV7-9	TRBJ2-7	TGTGCCAGCAGCTTAAGCCACGAGCAGTACTTC	CASSLSHEQYF